These 26 T cell receptor beta chains came from one sample sequenced in a study of cytomegalovirus exposure and HLA in healthy donors. It was with 60 Vbeta and 13 Jbeta primers that the PCR ran. Assay used: immunoSEQ multiplex PCR; TCRdb lists only in-frame clones, some missing. The table lists about 110,000 clones, around 77% of them singletons. Sequenced input: PBMCs. The receptor set was obtained from a woman in her thirties in good health and CMV-seropositive.

This clone has only a few counts. The chain recombines TRBV11-3 with TRBJ2-7; TRBD1 might be the D (6 bases). The V gene lost 5 bases and the J gene lost 0 bases, with 8 bases spanning the gap. Germline V gene data show CDR1 as SGHNT and CDR2 as YENEEA. The CDR3 has 13 amino acids. The CDR3 loop reads CASSRQDSYEQYF. As DNA, the CDR3 is TGTGCCAGCAGCCGACAGGACTCCTACGAGCAGTACTTC.

V usage is TRBV2 and J usage is TRBJ2-7; 7 nucleotides match TRBD1. Germline CDR1 and CDR2: SNHLY and FYNNEI. The CDR3 has 14 residues. V trimming: 7 bases; J trimming: 5 bases; junction bases outside the gene matches: 11. Here the CDR3 reads CASILDRVSDEQYF. DNA for the CDR3: TGTGCCAGCATCTTAGACAGGGTGTCGGACGAGCAGTACTTC.

This chain uses TRBV9 with TRBJ2-3; TRBD2 agrees at 10 bases. The V segment lost 3 bases and the J segment 3 bases; nucleotides outside the gene matches: 7. This CDR3 has 16 residues. CDR1 and CDR2 (germline): SGDLS, YYNGEE. The CDR3 sequence is CASSALAGRGTDTQYF. The CDR3 DNA reads as TGTGCCAGCAGCGCACTAGCGGGGAGGGGGACAGATACGCAGTATTTT. The full variable domain, in which reference TRBV9 and TRBJ2-3 provide the parts outside the CDR3, is DSGVTQTPKHLITATGQRVTLRCSPRSGDLSVYWYQQSLDQGLQFLIQYYNGEERAKGNILERFSAQQFPDLHSELNLSSLELGDSALYFCASSALAGRGTDTQYFGPGTRLTVL.

J is TRBJ2-7 and V is TRBV6-5; TRBD1 might be the D (6 bases). Germline CDR1 MNHEY, CDR2 SVGAGI. The CDR3 spans 12 residues. Trimming took 6 bases from V and 7 from J, leaving 13 bases between them. CDR3 nucleotides: TGTGCCAGCAGCTCACAGGGTGGGGAGCAGTACTTC. Translated: CASSSQGGEQYF.

This chain links TRBV10-3 with TRBJ1-3; possibly TRBD1 for D (6 bases). CDR3 length: 13 residues. Trimming removed 4 bases at V and 4 bases at J, with 8 bases between. Germline values: CDR1 ENHRY, CDR2 SYGVKD. CDR3 residues: CAISGGHGNTIYF. CDR3 coding DNA: TGTGCCATCAGTGGGGGACACGGAAACACCATATATTTT.

As concerns this clone: Other DNA sequences in the same sample also yield this CDR3. The genes are TRBV2 and TRBJ2-7; TRBD2 is a possible D gene (5 bases). Germline CDR1 is SNHLY and CDR2 is FYNNEI. The CDR3 spans 13 residues. The chain's CDR3 is CFFKEEAAYEQYF. The CDR3 bases are TGTTTCTTCAAGGAGGAGGCGGCATACGAGCAGTACTTC.

This chain connects TRBV11-2 to TRBJ1-4, with TRBD1 identical over 8 bases. From germline, CDR1 is SGHAT and CDR2 FQNNGV. V lost 5 bases to trimming and J lost 4 bases; unmatched junction nucleotides: 6. CDR3 size: 15 residues. The CDR3 region is CASSHGTGDNEKLFF. The CDR3 bases are TGTGCCAGCAGCCACGGGACAGGCGATAATGAAAAACTGTTTTTT.

This clone was counted only a few times. The chain uses TRBV4-1 and TRBJ2-1, with D possibly being TRBD1 (6 bases). The CDR3 loop spans 15 amino acids. V dropped 4 bases and J dropped 3 bases, with 13 bases sitting between them. Per germline, CDR1 MGHRA and CDR2 YSYEKL. The DNA of the CDR3 is TGCGCCAGCAGCCCAGGGGTCCCCCACTACAATGAGCAGTTCTTC. As protein: CASSPGVPHYNEQFF.

The V and J genes are TRBV4-1 and TRBJ2-5, with TRBD2 identical over 13 bases. Matching the DNA end better, TRBJ2-7 makes the J call doubtful. CDR1 is MGHRA, CDR2 YSYEKL, per germline. CDR3 size: 17 residues. CDR3 loop: CASSQEGLAGSAYEQYF. CDR3 coding DNA: TGCGCCAGCAGCCAGGAGGGACTAGCGGGGTCTGCCTACGAGCAGTACTTC.

This clone is categorized as medium-sized. This rearrangement joins TRBV5-6 to TRBJ1-1, with D possibly TRBD1 on 5 matching bases. The germline V gene encodes CDR1 SGHDT and CDR2 YYEEEE. The CDR3 contains 17 residues. V lost 0 bases and J 1 base, leaving 16 bases between the germline ends. CDR3 sequence (DNA): TGTGCCAGCAGCTTGGTGTACCAGGGTTTGGCGAACACTGAAGCTTTCTTT. Translation gives CASSLVYQGLANTEAFF.

This clone was recorded only once. This chain links TRBV2 with TRBJ1-6, with a tentative D call TRBD1 (5 bases). Per the germline V gene, CDR1 is SNHLY and CDR2 is FYNNEI. The CDR3 totals 14 residues. Trimming removed 7 bases at V and 10 bases at J, with 17 bases between. CDR3 in amino acids: CASTQGVLESPLHF. The CDR3 region has the DNA TGTGCCAGCACCCAGGGTGTCCTAGAATCACCCCTCCACTTT.

The genes are TRBV19 and TRBJ2-7; TRBD2 matches 9 bases. The CDR3 covers 15 residues. Germline CDR1 is LNHDA and CDR2 is SQIVND (reference sequence). Trimming removed 3 bases from V and 7 bases from J; junction bases left unmatched: 10. Here the CDR3 reads CASSISVAGALEQYF. CDR3 in DNA: TGTGCCAGTAGTATTTCAGTAGCGGGAGCTTTAGAGCAGTACTTC.

This clone showed up just a few times. The chain joins TRBV9 to TRBJ1-1; 9 bases align to TRBD1. The V gene's germline CDR1 is SGDLS and CDR2 YYNGEE. The CDR3 totals 15 residues. The V and J ends lost 3 bases and 5 bases, in that order; junction bases with no gene match: 8. CDR3 DNA: TGTGCCAGCAGCGCATCCGGGACAGGGCAGACTGAAGCTTTCTTT. Amino acid sequence: CASSASGTGQTEAFF.

This chain links TRBV5-6 with TRBJ1-2; no reliable D call. The length of the CDR3 is 15 residues. Trimming cost V 1 base and J 2 bases, with 12 bases left between them. In germline, CDR1 is SGHDT, CDR2 YYEEEE. CDR3 DNA: TGTGCCAGCAGCTTGTTGGCGGCCAACAACTATGGCTACACCTTC. Translation: CASSLLAANNYGYTF.

The CDR3 DNA reads TGTGCCAGCAGCTTGGGGGGGCCAATGAACACTGAAGCTTTCTTT. Protein sequence: CASSLGGPMNTEAFF. This chain links TRBV7-9 with TRBJ1-1; a possible D gene is TRBD1 (6 bases). The CDR3 is 15 amino acids. Germline V gene sequence: CDR1 SEHNR, CDR2 FQNEAQ (reference sequence). V was trimmed by 3 bases and J by 0 bases, leaving 11 bases between them.

V gene TRBV30 combines with J gene TRBJ1-5; possible D gene TRBD1, 5 bases. CDR1 GTSNPN and CDR2 SVGIG come from the germline V gene (reference sequence). The V end lost 1 base, the J end lost 8 bases, and 12 bases lay between the germline ends. This CDR3 region has 13 residues. CDR3 coding DNA: TGTGCCTGGAGTGGTCAGGGCGACAAGCCCCAGCATTTT. It codes for CAWSGQGDKPQHF.

V is TRBV6-1 and J is TRBJ2-3, with D perhaps matching TRBD1 (6 bases). Germline V gene lookup returns CDR1 MNHNS and CDR2 SASEGT. V was cut by 8 bases and J by 2 bases, with 11 bases left in between. This CDR3 contains 13 residues. The DNA for the CDR3 is TGTGCCAGCTACGGACAGATCACAGATACGCAGTATTTT. Its translation is CASYGQITDTQYF.

The rearrangement joins TRBV18 to TRBJ2-7, with TRBD1 matching over 9 bases. CDR3 length: 15 amino acids. V shed 3 bases, J shed 4 bases, and the junction held 7 bases outside the gene matches. CDR1 is KGHSH, CDR2 LQKENI, per germline. The CDR3 loop reads CASSPDLTGGYEQYF. The CDR3 nucleotides read TGTGCCAGCTCACCGGATTTGACAGGGGGTTACGAGCAGTACTTC. Supplemented by reference TRBV18 and TRBJ2-7, the full variable domain reads NAGVMQNPRHLVRRRGQEARLRCSPMKGHSHVYWYRQLPEEGLKFMVYLQKENIIDESGMPKERFSAEFPKEGPSILRIQQVVRGDSAAYFCASSPDLTGGYEQYFGPGTRLTVT.

The rearrangement links TRBV19 to TRBJ2-1; the D is unclear. Germline-derived CDR1 and CDR2 are LNHDA and SQIVND (reference sequence). CDR3 length: 13 residues. The germline V and J ends were trimmed by 7 bases and 4 bases, with 11 bases remaining between them. CDR3 sequence (DNA): TGTGCCAGTACCTACTCGCGATACAATGAGCAGTTCTTC. Its protein product is CASTYSRYNEQFF.

The genes are TRBV7-3 and TRBJ2-1; 10 bases match TRBD2. Per germline, CDR1 SGHTA and CDR2 FQGTGA. V lost 5 bases and J lost 3; bases outside the gene matches: 4. The CDR3 contains 15 residues. This CDR3 is CASSAGLAVYNEQFF. The CDR3 DNA reads TGTGCCAGCAGCGCCGGACTAGCGGTCTACAATGAGCAGTTCTTC.

The chain recombines TRBV27 with TRBJ2-2; 11 bases match TRBD1. The ends lost 6 bases at V and 5 bases at J; junction bases unmatched: 8. Germline V gives CDR1 MNHEY, CDR2 SMNVEV (reference sequence). This CDR3 comprises 16 residues. This chain's CDR3 is CASSGQGASRTGELFF. CDR3 in DNA: TGTGCCAGCAGCGGACAGGGGGCCTCGAGGACCGGGGAGCTGTTTTTT.

The table lists this clone with a few counts. V usage is TRBV6-5 and J usage is TRBJ1-1; D unresolved. Germline V gives CDR1 MNHEY, CDR2 SVGAGI. V shed 8 bases and J shed 1 base, with 11 bases lying between them. CDR3 length: 13 residues. Written as DNA, the CDR3 is TGTGCCAGCTTCCCGGGGAAGAACACTGAAGCTTTCTTT. Translation: CASFPGKNTEAFF.

The genes are TRBV19 and TRBJ2-1; 10 positions match TRBD2. V lost 4 bases, J lost 4 bases, and 10 bases stayed unmatched. Germline V CDR1 and CDR2: LNHDA, SQIVND (reference sequence). This CDR3 region has 17 residues. The CDR3 protein is CASSNEREGFIYNEQFF. The CDR3 DNA sequence: TGTGCCAGTAGTAACGAGCGGGAGGGCTTTATATACAATGAGCAGTTCTTC.

This chain links TRBV6-6 with TRBJ2-3; 7 nucleotides line up with TRBD2. This CDR3 comprises 12 residues. With 8 bases clipped from V and 3 bases from J, the junction kept 2 bases outside the gene matches. Germline assignment: CDR1 MNHNY and CDR2 SVGAGI (reference sequence). The CDR3 is CASQGGTDTQYF. The CDR3 coding sequence is TGTGCCAGCCAGGGAGGGACAGATACGCAGTATTTT.

This rearrangement joins TRBV30 to TRBJ1-1; D is unresolved. Germline V gene data show CDR1 as GTSNPN and CDR2 as SVGIG (reference sequence). The CDR3 has 15 residues. V was shortened by 2 bases and J by 11 bases, with 24 bases between the two germline ends. The CDR3, as DNA: TGTGCCTGGAGTCCTCCAGATCCCCCATGGCTGAGGGCTTTCTTT. Its protein product is CAWSPPDPPWLRAFF.

This clone was seen a single time. The V call is TRBV30, the J call TRBJ2-7, with 9 nucleotides matching TRBD1. Trimming removed 2 bases from V and 5 bases from J; junction bases left unmatched: 10. CDR3 size: 15 residues. Looked up from germline, CDR1 is GTSNPN and CDR2 is SVGIG (reference sequence). The CDR3 nucleotides read TGTGCCTGGAGTCGCACCGGGACAGGGAATAACGAGCAGTACTTC. Translating gives CAWSRTGTGNNEQYF.